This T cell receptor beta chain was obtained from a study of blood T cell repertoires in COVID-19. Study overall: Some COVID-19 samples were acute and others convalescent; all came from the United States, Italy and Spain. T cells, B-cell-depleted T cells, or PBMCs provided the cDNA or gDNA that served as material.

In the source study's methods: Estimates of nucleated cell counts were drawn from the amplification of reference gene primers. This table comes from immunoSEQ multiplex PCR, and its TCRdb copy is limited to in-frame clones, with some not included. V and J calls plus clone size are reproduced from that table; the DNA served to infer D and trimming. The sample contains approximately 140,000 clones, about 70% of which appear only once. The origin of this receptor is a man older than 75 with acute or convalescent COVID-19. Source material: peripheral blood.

CDR3: CASRLVGGQSWDYGYTF. DNA for the CDR3: TGTGCCAGCAGACTAGTGGGGGGACAGTCCTGGGACTATGGCTACACCTTC. The J gene is TRBJ1-2, the V gene TRBV7-2; 7 nucleotides line up with TRBD1. The CDR3 length is 17 residues. J lost 3 bases, V lost 6 bases, and 16 bases had no gene match. CDR1 and CDR2 (germline): SGHTA, FQGNSA.